These 12 T cell receptor beta chains came from one sample sequenced in a study of T cell responses to AZD1222 COVID-19 vaccine. Assay: immunoSEQ multiplex PCR; the TCRdb copy retains only in-frame clones and omits some. The sample gives 100,000 to 150,000 clones, 85% to 90% of which show up once; roughly 7% is in the top ten. Sequences were derived from peripheral blood, sampled 28 days after the second AZD1222 dose. These receptors were obtained from an adult who received the AZD1222 COVID-19 vaccine.

V gene TRBV19 combines with J gene TRBJ1-5, with D possibly being TRBD1 (6 bases). The CDR3 totals 15 residues. Germline loops: CDR1 LNHDA, CDR2 SQIVND (reference sequence). Trimming pared 8 bases from V and 5 bases from J, leaving 19 bases between. The CDR3 reads CASSRGGTHYQPQHF. Here the CDR3 DNA reads TGTGCCAGTTCACGAGGGGGGACCCACTATCAGCCCCAGCATTTT. The full variable domain, rest sourced from reference TRBV19 and TRBJ1-5, is DGGITQSPKYLFRKEGQNVTLSCEQNLNHDAMYWYRQDPGQGLRLIYYSQIVNDFQKGDIAEGYSVSREKKESFPLTVTSAQKNPTAFYLCASSRGGTHYQPQHFGDGTRLSIL.

The chain links TRBV11-3 to TRBJ1-2; TRBD1 might be the D (5 bases). Per the germline V gene, CDR1 is SGHNT and CDR2 is YENEEA. Trimming shortened V by 5 bases and J by 1 base, and 14 bases separated the two germline ends. The CDR3 has 15 residues. For the CDR3, the DNA is TGTGCCAGCAGCCGCGGGACGGTGGTTAACTATGGCTACACCTTC. This codes for CASSRGTVVNYGYTF.

DNA for the CDR3: TGTGCCAGTAGGGGGACGCGGGGCTTTGCGTATAATTCACCCCTCCACTTT. Residues: CASRGTRGFAYNSPLHF. This chain joins TRBV19 and TRBJ1-6; perhaps TRBD1 as D (5 bases). The CDR3 spans 17 residues. Deletions cut 6 bases from V and 4 bases from J, with 19 bases between. CDR1 is LNHDA and CDR2 is SQIVND in the germline V gene (reference sequence). The full variable domain, completed using reference TRBV19 and TRBJ1-6, is DGGITQSPKYLFRKEGQNVTLSCEQNLNHDAMYWYRQDPGQGLRLIYYSQIVNDFQKGDIAEGYSVSREKKESFPLTVTSAQKNPTAFYLCASRGTRGFAYNSPLHFGNGTRLTVT.

The chain links TRBV6-5 to TRBJ1-2, with D perhaps TRBD1 (6 bases). The CDR3 contains 15 residues. Germline lookup yields CDR1 MNHEY and CDR2 SVGAGI. Trimming shortened V by 0 bases and J by 4 bases, and 12 bases separated the two germline ends. The CDR3 protein is CASSYSSGAPYGYTF. CDR3 nucleotides: TGTGCCAGCAGTTACTCTTCAGGGGCCCCCTATGGCTACACCTTC.

This rearrangement joins TRBV7-6 to TRBJ2-7; TRBD2 aligns across 9 bases. This CDR3 is built from 15 residues. V lost 5 bases and J lost 0; bases outside the gene matches: 5. The germline V gene has CDR1 SGHVS and CDR2 FNYEAQ. CDR3 amino acids: CASSRTSASSYEQYF. The CDR3 nucleotides read TGTGCCAGCAGCCGGACTAGCGCGAGCTCCTACGAGCAGTACTTC.

DNA of the CDR3: TGTGCCAGCAGCCAAGCCCAGGGTGAGAGGAACAATCAGCCCCAGCATTTT. Protein product: CASSQAQGERNNQPQHF. The gene calls are TRBV4-2 and TRBJ1-5; tentatively, D is TRBD1 (5 bases). CDR1 is LGHNA, CDR2 YNFKEQ, per germline. Trimming took off 1 base at V and 3 bases at J, with 16 bases between the two ends. The CDR3 loop spans 17 amino acids.

This clone is medium-sized within its sample. The chain links TRBV6-5 to TRBJ2-7, with 13 bases fitting TRBD2. V trimming: 6 bases; J trimming: 11 bases; junction bases outside the gene matches: 10. Germline CDR1 and CDR2: MNHEY and SVGAGI. CDR3 length: 14 amino acids. CDR3 in amino acids: CASSETSGRSSEYF. In DNA, the CDR3 is TGTGCCAGCAGCGAGACTAGCGGGAGGTCCTCGGAGTACTTC.

This rearrangement joins TRBV27 to TRBJ2-7, with D possibly being TRBD1 or TRBD2 (5 bases each). V gave up 5 bases and J gave up 5 bases, with 7 bases separating them. This CDR3 is built from 11 residues. CDR1 is MNHEY and CDR2 is SMNVEV in the germline V gene (reference sequence). The CDR3 loop reads CASSEGNEQYF. The CDR3 region has the DNA TGTGCCAGCAGTGAGGGGAACGAGCAGTACTTC.

On this clone: Germline is not matched at one junction end, which may reflect a read error. The V and J genes are TRBV19 and TRBJ2-7, with D maybe TRBD2 (6 bases). In germline, CDR1 is LNHDA, CDR2 SQIVND (reference sequence). This CDR3 is built from 13 residues. CDR3 region: CASSMLGGGLTRF. In DNA, the CDR3 is TGTGCCAGTAGTATGCTGGGGGGAGGACTCACCCGCTTC.

The chain couples TRBV3-1 (or the pseudogene TRBV3-2) to TRBJ2-1; possible D gene TRBD2, 5 bases. The germline gives CDR1 LGHDT, CDR2 YNNKEL (reference sequence). This CDR3 has 15 amino acids. Trimming removed 1 base at V and 5 bases at J, with 12 bases between. DNA of the CDR3: TGTGCCAGCAGCCAAGGGACTGATCACGACAATGAGCAGTTCTTC. It codes for CASSQGTDHDNEQFF.

The chain has TRBV19 and TRBJ1-3, with 8 bases matching TRBD1. CDR3 length: 16 amino acids. Trimming cost V 7 bases and J 0 bases; bases outside gene matches: 8. Germline V gives CDR1 LNHDA, CDR2 SQIVND (reference sequence). In DNA form, the CDR3 reads TGTGCCAGTACCGACAGGGGTCTACGCTCTGGAAACACCATATATTTT. Encoded protein: CASTDRGLRSGNTIYF.

The V and J genes are TRBV4-1 and TRBJ2-5, with D perhaps being TRBD1 or TRBD2 (6 bases each). The germline V gene encodes CDR1 MGHRA and CDR2 YSYEKL. The V and J ends lost 4 bases and 5 bases respectively, with 17 bases between them. The length of the CDR3 is 15 residues. The CDR3 DNA reads TGCGCCAGCAGCCCTTTAGCGCTAGGGGGGGAGACCCAGTACTTC. Translation: CASSPLALGGETQYF.